The 29 T cell receptor beta chains reported below all come from one sample, sequenced in a study of CD8 T cells in Susac syndrome. Reverse transcription of roughly 0.45 to 1 ug RNA used random hexamers. TCRdb re-analysed the immunoSEQ multiplex PCR reads in MiXCR, keeping a single row per CDR3 protein. The data hold 330,000 or so distinct CDR3 sequences, with 85% observed a single time. The sequenced sample consisted of CD8+ T cells from PBMCs. The receptors stem from a human donor with multiple sclerosis.

The chain recombines TRBV7-2 with TRBJ1-6, with D possibly being TRBD1 (5 bases). Trimming stripped 3 bases from V and 8 bases from J, with 17 bases between. The length of the CDR3 is 16 residues. Germline CDR1 reads SGHTA; CDR2 reads FQGNSA. The CDR3 coding sequence is TGTGCCAGCAGCTTGACAGAGCGGTCTTGGTATTCACCCCTCCACTTT. Encoded protein: CASSLTERSWYSPLHF. The whole variable domain, filled in from reference TRBV7-2 and TRBJ1-6, reads GAGVSQSPSNKVTEKGKDVELRCDPISGHTALYWYRQSLGQGLEFLIYFQGNSAPDKSGLPSDRFSAERTGGSVSTLTIQRTQQEDSAVYLCASSLTERSWYSPLHFGNGTRLTVT.

This clonotype occurred once. The rearrangement uses TRBV14 and TRBJ1-1, with a weak D call TRBD1 (6 bases). From germline, CDR1 is SGHDN and CDR2 FVKESK. V shed 1 base and J shed 8 bases, with 11 bases lying between them. The CDR3 is 13 amino acids. This CDR3 reads CASSQGVQGEAFF. The CDR3 nucleotides read TGTGCCAGCAGCCAAGGGGTACAGGGCGAAGCTTTCTTT.

The V and J genes are TRBV5-5 and TRBJ1-2; 9 bases match TRBD1. Trimming removed 0 bases from V and 7 bases from J; junction bases left unmatched: 10. The germline CDR1 and CDR2 sequences are SGHKS and YYEKEE (reference sequence). The CDR3 has 16 residues. In DNA, the CDR3 is TGTGCCAGCAGCTTGGAGCCCGGGACAGGGCATCTTGGCTACACCTTC. This gives the protein CASSLEPGTGHLGYTF. Full variable domain (rest looked up from reference TRBV5-5 and TRBJ1-2): DAGVTQSPTHLIKTRGQQVTLRCSPISGHKSVSWYQQVLGQGPQFIFQYYEKEERGRGNFPDRFSARQFPNYSSELNVNALLLGDSALYLCASSLEPGTGHLGYTFGSGTRLTVV.

The chain recombines TRBV20-1 with TRBJ2-7; D not resolved. The CDR3 length is 13 residues. Germline values: CDR1 DFQATT, CDR2 SNEGSKA (reference sequence). V dropped 0 bases and J dropped 2 bases, with 8 bases sitting between them. CDR3 sequence: CSARDVNPYEQYF. In DNA, the CDR3 is TGCAGTGCTAGAGATGTAAACCCCTACGAGCAGTACTTC.

The rearrangement links TRBV25-1 to TRBJ2-1; 8 bases line up with TRBD1. Trimming took 3 bases from V and 5 from J; bases not matched to a gene: 12. The CDR3 has 17 residues. Germline V lookup: CDR1 MGHDK, CDR2 SYGVNS. Written as DNA, the CDR3 is TGTGCCAGCAGTGATCCCCGGACAGGGCCCTCAAACAATGAGCAGTTCTTC. This translates into CASSDPRTGPSNNEQFF.

The V call is TRBV11-2, the J call TRBJ2-1; 10 nucleotides align to TRBD2. The ends lost 8 bases at V and 7 bases at J; junction bases unmatched: 14. The CDR3 covers 16 residues. Germline CDR1 reads SGHAT; CDR2 reads FQNNGV. CDR3 region: CASGTSGTSAENEQFF. CDR3 nucleotides: TGTGCCAGCGGAACATCCGGGACTAGCGCTGAGAATGAGCAGTTCTTC.

The chain employs TRBV7-9 and TRBJ2-5, with TRBD2 identical over 10 bases. The CDR3 loop spans 19 amino acids. V was clipped by 5 bases and J by 2 bases; unmatched bases: 17. The germline CDR1 and CDR2 sequences are SEHNR and FQNEAQ (reference sequence). The CDR3 here is CASSPPGVTTSGIQETQYF. The DNA of the CDR3 is TGTGCCAGCAGCCCTCCCGGGGTCACTACTAGCGGGATTCAAGAGACCCAGTACTTC.

The CDR3, as DNA: TGTGCCATGAAGGGCTCTCAAGAGACCCAGTACTTC. Residues: CAMKGSQETQYF. The chain joins TRBV7-9 to TRBJ2-5; D is undetermined. CDR3 size: 12 residues. Germline V CDR1 and CDR2: SEHNR, FQNEAQ (reference sequence). V was cut by 10 bases and J by 2 bases, with 11 bases left in between. The full variable domain, in which reference TRBV7-9 and TRBJ2-5 provide the parts outside the CDR3, is DTGVSQNPRHKITKRGQNVTFRCDPISEHNRLYWYRQTLGQGPEFLTYFQNEAQLEKSRLLSDRFSAERPKGSFSTLEIQRTEQGDSAMYLCAMKGSQETQYFGPGTRLLVL.

This chain joins TRBV3-1 and TRBJ2-1; 13 bases line up with TRBD2. The CDR3 loop spans 22 amino acids. Trimming took 0 bases from V and 4 from J; bases not matched to a gene: 18. Looked up from germline, CDR1 is LGHDT and CDR2 is YNNKEL (reference sequence). The CDR3 DNA is TGTGCCAGCAGCCAAGATGGTGGCCTACTAGCGGGAGGGCCCTCTGGATACAATGAGCAGTTCTTC. Its translation is CASSQDGGLLAGGPSGYNEQFF.

The rearrangement joins TRBV27 to TRBJ2-3; TRBD2 matches 11 bases. The ends lost 7 bases at V and 3 bases at J; junction bases unmatched: 12. This CDR3 region has 17 residues. Germline V gene lookup returns CDR1 MNHEY and CDR2 SMNVEV (reference sequence). The CDR3 DNA reads as TGTGCCAGCACCCTTCTTATAGCGGGAGGGCCAACAGATACGCAGTATTTT. It yields the protein CASTLLIAGGPTDTQYF.

This rearrangement joins TRBV10-1 to TRBJ2-1, with 9 bases identical to TRBD2. The CDR3 is made up of 13 amino acids. Germline trimming cut 9 bases from V and 3 bases from J; bases unmatched to any gene: 3. Germline values: CDR1 WNHNN, CDR2 SYGVQD (reference sequence). The CDR3 sequence is CASSGRVYNEQFF. CDR3 bases: TGCGCCAGTAGCGGGAGAGTCTACAATGAGCAGTTCTTC.

V gene TRBV7-9 combines with J gene TRBJ1-2, with 8 bases lining up with TRBD1. Losses at the gene ends were 4 bases for V and 8 bases for J; bases not matched to a gene: 12. Germline V gives CDR1 SEHNR, CDR2 FQNEAQ (reference sequence). This CDR3 spans 15 amino acids. The CDR3 nucleotides are TGTGCCAGCAGCTCTACCCGGACAGGGCGAGGAGGCTACACCTTC. It specifies CASSSTRTGRGGYTF. Full variable domain (rest looked up from reference TRBV7-9 and TRBJ1-2): DTGVSQNPRHKITKRGQNVTFRCDPISEHNRLYWYRQTLGQGPEFLTYFQNEAQLEKSRLLSDRFSAERPKGSFSTLEIQRTEQGDSAMYLCASSSTRTGRGGYTFGSGTRLTVV.

In this sample, this clonotype turned up a few times. This rearrangement joins TRBV27 to TRBJ2-7, with TRBD2 identical over 11 bases. The CDR3 is 13 amino acids. The V gene's germline CDR1 is MNHEY and CDR2 SMNVEV (reference sequence). With 8 bases clipped from V and 6 bases from J, the junction kept 6 bases outside the gene matches. The DNA for the CDR3 is TGTGCCAGCGGAACTAGCGGGAGCTCCGAGCAGTACTTC. Its translation: CASGTSGSSEQYF.

The genes are TRBV27 and TRBJ2-5; 7 bases fit TRBD2. The CDR3 is 15 amino acids. The germline CDR1 and CDR2 sequences are MNHEY and SMNVEV (reference sequence). V trimming: 4 bases; J trimming: 1 base; junction bases outside the gene matches: 6. CDR3 DNA sequence: TGTGCCAGCAGTTACTCACTAGCGTTCCAAGAGACCCAGTACTTC. Its translation is CASSYSLAFQETQYF.

The V call is TRBV12-3 or TRBV12-4, the J call TRBJ1-5; D perhaps matches TRBD1 (5 bases). The CDR3 is 14 amino acids. Trimming stripped 4 bases from V and 6 bases from J, with 13 bases between. DNA for the CDR3: TGTGCCAGCAGTTGGGACGGGGCCAGTCAGCCCCAGCATTTT. This encodes CASSWDGASQPQHF.

The rearrangement joins TRBV6-1 to TRBJ1-5; 10 nucleotides line up with TRBD1. Germline CDR1 MNHNS, CDR2 SASEGT. This CDR3 has 17 residues. J was trimmed by 0 bases and V by 3 bases; bases with no gene match: 5. The CDR3 DNA reads as TGTGCCAGCAGTGACTGGACAGGGGGGTCTAGCAATCAGCCCCAGCATTTT. This encodes CASSDWTGGSSNQPQHF.

This chain links TRBV20-1 with TRBJ1-5; 9 bases line up with TRBD1. After removal of 1 base from V and 0 bases from J, the junction contained 4 bases not matched to a gene. Germline V lookup: CDR1 DFQATT, CDR2 SNEGSKA (reference sequence). The length of the CDR3 is 16 residues. The CDR3 DNA reads as TGCAGTGCTAGAGGGACAGGGGCTCATAGCAATCAGCCCCAGCATTTT. This gives the protein CSARGTGAHSNQPQHF.

This clonotype appeared a few times. This chain joins TRBV7-2 and TRBJ1-1; 9 nucleotides match TRBD1. The CDR3 spans 15 residues. The J segment lost 5 bases and the V segment lost 4 bases, leaving 8 bases of the junction unmatched. Germline loops: CDR1 SGHTA, CDR2 FQGNSA. The CDR3 nucleotides are TGTGCCAGCAGCTACCTACAGGGGGCAGGTACTGAAGCTTTCTTT. Its translation is CASSYLQGAGTEAFF.

The chain is built from TRBV27 and TRBJ2-3; D ambiguous. The CDR3 contains 11 residues. The germline V gene has CDR1 MNHEY and CDR2 SMNVEV (reference sequence). V shed 7 bases and J shed 5 bases, with 7 bases lying between them. CDR3 sequence reads: CASTTGDTQYF. The CDR3 nucleotides read TGTGCCAGCACAACGGGAGATACGCAGTATTTT.

The chain recombines TRBV28 with TRBJ2-1; 10 bases fit TRBD2. Germline V gene lookup returns CDR1 MDHEN and CDR2 SYDVKM. The CDR3 is 22 residues long. The V gene end was trimmed by 6 bases and the J gene end by 0 bases; junction bases not matched to a gene: 23. CDR3 loop: CASSSSLRLAGVQRGSYNEQFF. The CDR3 DNA sequence: TGTGCCAGCAGCTCAAGTCTGCGTCTAGCGGGAGTACAGCGGGGCTCCTACAATGAGCAGTTCTTC. The complete variable domain, with remaining parts taken from reference TRBV28 and TRBJ2-1, reads DVKVTQSSRYLVKRTGEKVFLECVQDMDHENMFWYRQDPGLGLRLIYFSYDVKMKEKGDIPEGYSVSREKKERFSLILESASTNQTSMYLCASSSSLRLAGVQRGSYNEQFFGPGTRLTVL.

V gene TRBV15 combines with J gene TRBJ1-2; D uncertain. Germline V CDR1 and CDR2: LNHNV, YYDKDF (reference sequence). This CDR3 contains 14 residues. Trimming shortened V by 2 bases and J by 8 bases, and 15 bases separated the two germline ends. This chain's CDR3 is CATSRTGSSRGYTF. In DNA form, the CDR3 reads TGTGCCACCAGCAGAACCGGATCGTCGAGAGGCTACACCTTC.

The chain joins TRBV29-1 to TRBJ1-2; no reliable D call. CDR1 is SQVTM, CDR2 ANQGSEA, per germline. Between the trimmed V and J ends, which lost 6 bases and 9 bases, there was a span of 17 bases. The CDR3 sequence is 12 residues long. CDR3 residues: CSVQPTLGSYTF. In DNA, the CDR3 is TGCAGCGTACAGCCAACCTTGGGGAGCTACACCTTC.

The chain uses TRBV19 and TRBJ1-5; D remains ambiguous. Germline V gene sequence: CDR1 LNHDA, CDR2 SQIVND (reference sequence). Trimming cost V 3 bases and J 0 bases, with 9 bases left between them. This CDR3 has 15 amino acids. The CDR3 loop is CASSMMDGSNQPQHF. CDR3 nucleotides: TGTGCCAGTAGTATGATGGACGGTAGCAATCAGCCCCAGCATTTT.

The V call is TRBV29-1, the J call TRBJ1-2; TRBD1 might be the D (6 bases). CDR3 length: 14 residues. V was clipped by 0 bases and J by 1 base, with 9 bases between them. In germline, CDR1 is SQVTM, CDR2 ANQGSEA. CDR3 DNA sequence: TGCAGCGTTGAAGATCAGGACAGTAACTATGGCTACACCTTC. It is translated as CSVEDQDSNYGYTF. Full variable domain (rest looked up from reference TRBV29-1 and TRBJ1-2): SAVISQKPSRDICQRGTSLTIQCQVDSQVTMMFWYRQQPGQSLTLIATANQGSEATYESGFVIDKFPISRPNLTFSTLTVSNMSPEDSSIYLCSVEDQDSNYGYTFGSGTRLTVV.

The chain carries TRBV7-9 and TRBJ2-1; no reliable D call. Germline-derived CDR1 and CDR2 are SEHNR and FQNEAQ (reference sequence). CDR3 length: 11 residues. V dropped 4 bases and J dropped 8 bases, with 6 bases sitting between them. In DNA, the CDR3 is TGTGCCAGCAGCTATTGGGATGAGCAGTTCTTC. It is translated as CASSYWDEQFF.

The chain joins TRBV2 to TRBJ2-1; 9 nucleotides match TRBD2. Trimming at V came to 4 bases and at J to 6 bases, leaving 7 bases not matched to a gene. Germline V gives CDR1 SNHLY, CDR2 FYNNEI. The CDR3 has 15 residues. CDR3 nucleotides: TGTGCCAGCAGTGGATCCGGGACTAGCATCAATGAGCAGTTCTTC. This translates into CASSGSGTSINEQFF.

The gene calls are TRBV28 and TRBJ2-7; D is unresolved. Trimming took off 7 bases at V and 1 base at J, with 8 bases between the two ends. CDR3 length: 12 residues. The germline V gene has CDR1 MDHEN and CDR2 SYDVKM. DNA for the CDR3: TGTGCCAGCACCGCTCGGTCCTACGAGCAGTACTTC. Its translation is CASTARSYEQYF.

This clonotype was seen once. This sequence joins TRBV11-2 and TRBJ2-3; TRBD2 is a possible D gene (5 bases). This CDR3 comprises 17 residues. V lost 3 bases and J 4 bases, leaving 20 bases between the germline ends. Germline V CDR1 and CDR2: SGHAT, FQNNGV. CDR3 sequence reads: CASSFGQPEVGADTQYF. DNA for the CDR3: TGTGCCAGCAGCTTCGGCCAGCCGGAGGTCGGGGCAGATACGCAGTATTTT.

V gene TRBV6-5 combines with J gene TRBJ1-1, with a possible D match to TRBD1 (5 bases). V dropped 7 bases and J dropped 1 base, with 16 bases sitting between them. The germline V gene encodes CDR1 MNHEY and CDR2 SVGAGI. CDR3 length equals 15 residues. The CDR3 DNA sequence: TGTGCCAGCACGACGGGGGGAGAAAGGAACACTGAAGCTTTCTTT. This codes for CASTTGGERNTEAFF.